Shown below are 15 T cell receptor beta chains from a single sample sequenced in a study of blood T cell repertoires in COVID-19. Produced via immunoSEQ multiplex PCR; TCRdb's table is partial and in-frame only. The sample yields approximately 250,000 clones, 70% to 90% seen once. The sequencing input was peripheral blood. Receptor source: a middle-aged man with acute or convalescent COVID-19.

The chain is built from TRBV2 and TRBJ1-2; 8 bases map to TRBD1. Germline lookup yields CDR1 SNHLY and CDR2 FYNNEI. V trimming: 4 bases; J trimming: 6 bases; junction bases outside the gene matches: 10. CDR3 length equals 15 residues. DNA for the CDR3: TGTGCCAGCAGTGCCCAGGGGGCAAGGAGGAATGGCTACACCTTC. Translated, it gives CASSAQGARRNGYTF. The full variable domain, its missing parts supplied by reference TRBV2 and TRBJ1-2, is EPEVTQTPSHQVTQMGQEVILRCVPISNHLYFYWYRQILGQKVEFLVSFYNNEISEKSEIFDDQFSVERPDGSNFTLKIRSTKLEDSAMYFCASSAQGARRNGYTFGSGTRLTVV.

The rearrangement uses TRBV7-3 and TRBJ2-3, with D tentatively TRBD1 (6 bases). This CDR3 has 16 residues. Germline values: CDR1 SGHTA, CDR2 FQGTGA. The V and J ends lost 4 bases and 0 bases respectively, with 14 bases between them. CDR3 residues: CASSSQGSTSTDTQYF. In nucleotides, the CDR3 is TGTGCCAGCAGCTCCCAGGGGAGCACTAGCACAGATACGCAGTATTTT.

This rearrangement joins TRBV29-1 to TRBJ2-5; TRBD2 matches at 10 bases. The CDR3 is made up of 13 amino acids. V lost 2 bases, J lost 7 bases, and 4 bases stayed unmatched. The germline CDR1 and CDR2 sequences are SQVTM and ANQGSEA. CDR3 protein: CSVELAGGVTQYF. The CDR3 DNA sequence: TGCAGCGTTGAATTAGCGGGGGGTGTGACCCAGTACTTC.

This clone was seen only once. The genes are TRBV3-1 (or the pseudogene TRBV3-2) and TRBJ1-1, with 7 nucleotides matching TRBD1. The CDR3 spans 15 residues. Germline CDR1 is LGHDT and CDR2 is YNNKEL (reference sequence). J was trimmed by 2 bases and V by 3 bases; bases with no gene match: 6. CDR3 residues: CASSHPGTANTEAFF. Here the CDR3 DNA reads TGTGCCAGCAGCCACCCCGGGACAGCAAACACTGAAGCTTTCTTT.

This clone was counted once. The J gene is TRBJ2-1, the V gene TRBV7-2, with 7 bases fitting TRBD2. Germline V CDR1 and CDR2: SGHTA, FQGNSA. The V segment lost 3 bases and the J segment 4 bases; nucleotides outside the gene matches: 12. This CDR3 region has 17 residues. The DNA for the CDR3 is TGTGCCAGCAGCTTCTATCCAACGGGGGGATTGTACAATGAGCAGTTCTTC. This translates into CASSFYPTGGLYNEQFF. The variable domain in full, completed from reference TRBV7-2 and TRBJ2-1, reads GAGVSQSPSNKVTEKGKDVELRCDPISGHTALYWYRQSLGQGLEFLIYFQGNSAPDKSGLPSDRFSAERTGGSVSTLTIQRTQQEDSAVYLCASSFYPTGGLYNEQFFGPGTRLTVL.

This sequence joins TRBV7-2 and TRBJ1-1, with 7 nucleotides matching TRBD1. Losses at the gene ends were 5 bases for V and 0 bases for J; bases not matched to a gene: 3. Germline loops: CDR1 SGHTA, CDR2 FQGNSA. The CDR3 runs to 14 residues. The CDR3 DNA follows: TGTGCCAGCAGCCGGGGACAGCTGAACACTGAAGCTTTCTTT. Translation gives CASSRGQLNTEAFF.

In nucleotides, the CDR3 is TGCGCCAGCAGCTCGGGGACCGTGGGGGCTAACACTGAAGCTTTCTTT. This codes for CASSSGTVGANTEAFF. The V call is TRBV5-1, the J call TRBJ1-1; the D gene is possibly TRBD1 (6 bases). Germline values: CDR1 SGHRS, CDR2 YFSETQ. V was trimmed by 3 bases and J by 2 bases, leaving 17 bases between them. The CDR3 consists of 16 residues. Using reference TRBV5-1 and TRBJ1-1 for the parts outside the CDR3, the full variable domain is KAGVTQTPRYLIKTRGQQVTLSCSPISGHRSVSWYQQTPGQGLQFLFEYFSETQRNKGNFPGRFSGRQFSNSRSEMNVSTLELGDSALYLCASSSGTVGANTEAFFGQGTRLTVV.

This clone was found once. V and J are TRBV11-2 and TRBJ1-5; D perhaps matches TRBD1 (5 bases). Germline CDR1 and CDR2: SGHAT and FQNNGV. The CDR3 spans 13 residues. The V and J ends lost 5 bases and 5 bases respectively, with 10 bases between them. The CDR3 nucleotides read TGTGCCAGCAGCAGGACAAGGGATCAGCCCCAGCATTTT. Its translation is CASSRTRDQPQHF.

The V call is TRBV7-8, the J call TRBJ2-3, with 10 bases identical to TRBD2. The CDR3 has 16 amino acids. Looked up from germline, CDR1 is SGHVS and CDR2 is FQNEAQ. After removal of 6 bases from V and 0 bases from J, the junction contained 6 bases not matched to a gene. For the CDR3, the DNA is TGTGCCAGCAGAAAACTAGCGGGGACTAGCACAGATACGCAGTATTTT. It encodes CASRKLAGTSTDTQYF.

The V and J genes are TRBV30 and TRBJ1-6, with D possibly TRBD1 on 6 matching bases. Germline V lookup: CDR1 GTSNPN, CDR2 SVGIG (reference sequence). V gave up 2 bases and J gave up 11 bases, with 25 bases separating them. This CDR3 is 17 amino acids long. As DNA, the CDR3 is TGTGCCTGGAGTCAGGCAGGGGCTTCTCTTATCGGGGCACCCCTCCACTTT. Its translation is CAWSQAGASLIGAPLHF.

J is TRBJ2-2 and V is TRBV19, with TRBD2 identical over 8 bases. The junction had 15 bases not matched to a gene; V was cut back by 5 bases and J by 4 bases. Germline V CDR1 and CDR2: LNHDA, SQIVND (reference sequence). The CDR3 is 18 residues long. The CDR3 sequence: CASSAPRGGGPGTGELFF. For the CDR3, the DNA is TGTGCCAGTAGTGCCCCGCGGGGCGGGGGGCCCGGCACCGGGGAGCTGTTTTTT.

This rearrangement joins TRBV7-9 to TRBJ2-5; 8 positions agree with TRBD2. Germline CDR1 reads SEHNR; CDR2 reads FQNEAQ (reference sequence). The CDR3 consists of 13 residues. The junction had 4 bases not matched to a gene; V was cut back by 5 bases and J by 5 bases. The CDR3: CASSLRGEETQYF. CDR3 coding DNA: TGTGCCAGCAGCCTGCGGGGGGAGGAGACCCAGTACTTC.

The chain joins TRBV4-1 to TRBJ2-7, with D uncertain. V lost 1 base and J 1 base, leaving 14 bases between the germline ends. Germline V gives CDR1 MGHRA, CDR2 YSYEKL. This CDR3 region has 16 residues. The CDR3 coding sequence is TGCGCCAGCAGCCAAGTTTCCGGGTCCCTTTCCTACGAGCAGTACTTC. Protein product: CASSQVSGSLSYEQYF.

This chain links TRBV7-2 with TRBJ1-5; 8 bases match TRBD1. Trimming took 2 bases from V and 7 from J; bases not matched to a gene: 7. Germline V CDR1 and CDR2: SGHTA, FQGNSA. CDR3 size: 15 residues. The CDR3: CASSLFQGARQPQHF. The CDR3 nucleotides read TGTGCCAGCAGCTTATTTCAGGGGGCGAGGCAGCCCCAGCATTTT.

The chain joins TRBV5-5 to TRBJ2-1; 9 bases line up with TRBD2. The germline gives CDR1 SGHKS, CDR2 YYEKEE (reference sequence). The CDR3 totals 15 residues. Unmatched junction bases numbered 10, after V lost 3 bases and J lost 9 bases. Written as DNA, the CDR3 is TGTGCCAGCAGCTCGCGGGGGGGCGGAAAGATTGAGCAGTTCTTC. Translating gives CASSSRGGGKIEQFF.